This record looks at one T cell receptor (beta chain) sequence and its context. Its specificity is not known. The sample belongs to a study of response to subunit inactivated influenza vaccine. Broader study findings: Seasonal influenza vaccination, on each occasion, was suggested by the authors to recruit few new T cells.

V was cut by 2 bases and J by 4 bases, with 12 bases left in between. The CDR3 runs 16 residues. Germline values: CDR1 MDHEN, CDR2 SYDVKM. Each CDR3 protein gets one entry after TCRdb re-called the RT-PCR reads with MiXCR. The sample has over 400,000 distinct CDR3 sequences; 10% to 15% are singletons. The sequence came from a man aged 45-65 years who received an inactivated influenza vaccine. The sequences come from PBMCs from blood, collected 45 days after vaccination. V usage is TRBV28 and J usage is TRBJ2-6, with D possibly matching TRBD2 (6 bases). The DNA of the CDR3 is TGTGCCAGCAGTTTAACGGGGGTCGGCGGGGCCAACGTCCTGACTTTC. It yields the protein CASSLTGVGGANVLTF. Full variable domain (remainder filled in from reference TRBV28 and TRBJ2-6): DVKVTQSSRYLVKRTGEKVFLECVQDMDHENMFWYRQDPGLGLRLIYFSYDVKMKEKGDIPEGYSVSREKKERFSLILESASTNQTSMYLCASSLTGVGGANVLTFGAGSRLTVL.